The rows below give T cell receptor beta chains drawn from one sample of a study of neurological immune-mediated disorders. TCRdb re-derived calls from the 5' RACE reads in MiXCR, one entry per CDR3 protein. The table has 75,000 to 80,000 distinct CDR3 sequences, less than 5.5% seen once. The sample taken for sequencing was PBMCs. All receptors come from a woman aged 30 to 39 with multiple sclerosis. The CDR3 runs from the conserved cysteine through the conserved F or W. D genes are given only for firm matches. Only part of the rows carry a size: once, few, many, or a class if the clone is expanded.

CDR3aa	CDR3nt	v_gene	j_gene	d_gene	abundance
CASRRYTDTQYF	TGTGCCAGCCGGCGGTACACAGATACGCAGTATTTT	TRBV6-1	TRBJ2-3	.	many
CATSDPLAGGPGEQFF	TGTGCCACCAGTGACCCCCTAGCGGGAGGGCCGGGTGAGCAGTTCTTC	TRBV24-1	TRBJ2-1	TRBD2	many
CAIRTGPNSTLNF	TGTGCCATCCGAACAGGGCCTAATTCAACCCTCAACTTT	TRBV10-3	TRBJ1-6	.	few
CSAREFVGTEAFF	TGCAGTGCTAGAGAGTTCGTCGGCACTGAAGCTTTCTTT	TRBV20-1	TRBJ1-1	.	.
CASSLLESGANVLTF	TGCGCCAGCAGCTTGCTGGAATCTGGGGCCAACGTCCTGACTTTC	TRBV5-1	TRBJ2-6	.	.
CASSLDTGELFF	TGCGCCAGCAGCTTGGACACCGGGGAGCTGTTTTTT	TRBV5-1	TRBJ2-2	.	many
CSATSPGRGSYNEQFF	TGCAGTGCTACCAGCCCCGGCAGGGGCTCCTACAATGAGCAGTTCTTC	TRBV20-1	TRBJ2-1	.	many
CASSPSASGGLYNEQFF	TGTGCCAGCAGCCCCTCTGCTAGCGGGGGGCTCTACAATGAGCAGTTCTTC	TRBV7-3	TRBJ2-1	TRBD2	few
CASSSGQGRDYGYTF	TGTGCCAGCAGTTCCGGACAGGGACGGGACTATGGCTACACCTTC	TRBV12-3/TRBV12-4	TRBJ1-2	TRBD1	many
CASSLAQTGGETQYF	TGCGCCAGCAGCTTGGCACAAACAGGAGGGGAGACCCAGTACTTC	TRBV5-1	TRBJ2-5	.	many
CASSLDVSSYNEQFF	TGCGCCAGCAGCTTGGATGTAAGCTCCTACAATGAGCAGTTCTTC	TRBV5-1	TRBJ2-1	.	many
CASSSVVNTEAFF	TGCGCCAGCAGCTCGGTCGTGAACACTGAAGCTTTCTTT	TRBV5-1	TRBJ1-1	.	many
CASIPGPLNPEAFF	TGTGCCAGCATACCGGGACCCTTAAACCCTGAAGCTTTCTTT	TRBV2	TRBJ1-1	.	many
CASSSNGLAGGPPVSYNEQFF	TGTGCCAGCAGCTCCAACGGACTAGCGGGAGGGCCCCCCGTCTCCTACAATGAGCAGTTCTTC	TRBV7-9	TRBJ2-1	TRBD2	few
CAWDRDSNTEAFF	TGTGCCTGGGACCGTGACAGTAACACTGAAGCTTTCTTT	TRBV30	TRBJ1-1	.	.
CASSATYNEQFF	TGTGCCAGCAGCGCCACCTACAATGAGCAGTTCTTC	TRBV7-9	TRBJ2-1	.	many
CASSGGRTGGPGEKLFF	TGCGCCAGCAGCGGGGGTCGGACAGGGGGCCCGGGAGAAAAACTGTTTTTT	TRBV5-1	TRBJ1-4	TRBD1	few
CASSDTGTPTRKLFF	TGTGCCAGCAGCGATACCGGGACCCCTACCCGGAAGCTGTTTTTT	TRBV12-3/TRBV12-4	TRBJ2-2	.	many
CASSLISSYGYTF	TGCGCCAGCAGCTTGATCTCCAGCTATGGCTACACCTTC	TRBV5-1	TRBJ1-2	.	many
CASSQDTNRRNTEAFF	TGCGCCAGCAGCCAAGATACCAACAGGAGGAACACTGAAGCTTTCTTT	TRBV4-1	TRBJ1-1	.	.
CASSQENTGELFF	TGTGCCAGCAGCCAAGAGAACACCGGGGAGCTGTTTTTT	TRBV3-1	TRBJ2-2	.	many
CASSLESGQPLVGSPLHF	TGTGCCAGCAGCTTAGAGTCGGGACAGCCCCTTGTGGGTTCACCCCTCCACTTT	TRBV7-2	TRBJ1-6	TRBD1	few
CASSYFRDRAGANVLTF	TGTGCCAGCAGTTACTTTAGAGACAGGGCTGGGGCCAACGTCCTGACTTTC	TRBV6-6	TRBJ2-6	TRBD1	many
CASSVQGTAFF	TGTGCCAGCAGCGTACAGGGTACAGCTTTCTTT	TRBV12-3/TRBV12-4	TRBJ1-1	.	many
CASSSSGLTNTEAFF	TGTGCCAGCAGTTCGTCGGGACTTACGAACACTGAAGCTTTCTTT	TRBV28	TRBJ1-1	.	many
CSAHDPPEAFF	TGCAGTGCCCACGACCCCCCTGAAGCTTTCTTT	TRBV20-1	TRBJ1-1	.	many
CASSLSAGSGTEAFF	TGCGCCAGCAGCTTGTCCGCGGGATCGGGCACTGAAGCTTTCTTT	TRBV5-1	TRBJ1-1	.	many
CSALRCNQPQHF	TGCAGTGCTTTGAGATGCAATCAGCCCCAGCATTTT	TRBV20-1	TRBJ1-5	.	.
CATSRDRGAEKLFF	TGTGCCACCAGCAGAGATCGGGGGGCCGAAAAACTGTTTTTT	TRBV15	TRBJ1-4	.	many
CASSPRGRGTGELFF	TGCGCCAGCAGCCCTAGGGGAAGGGGCACCGGGGAGCTGTTTTTT	TRBV5-1	TRBJ2-2	.	many
CASSQGLGQFF	TGTGCCAGCAGCCAGGGTTTGGGGCAGTTCTTC	TRBV6-6	TRBJ2-1	.	many
CASSGREAVPDTQYF	TGTGCCAGCTCGGGACGGGAGGCCGTCCCAGATACGCAGTATTTT	TRBV3-1	TRBJ2-3	TRBD2	many
CASSFKGGGTEAFF	TGTGCCAGCTCCTTTAAGGGGGGCGGTACTGAAGCTTTCTTT	TRBV27	TRBJ1-1	.	many
CSARSQWDSWETQYF	TGCAGTGCTAGATCTCAATGGGACAGTTGGGAGACCCAGTACTTC	TRBV20-1	TRBJ2-5	TRBD1	many
CSAVKGGYNEQFF	TGCAGTGCAGTCAAGGGGGGGTACAATGAGCAGTTCTTC	TRBV20-1	TRBJ2-1	.	many
CASSFVLGGPTEQYF	TGTGCCAGTAGTTTCGTTTTGGGAGGGCCTACCGAGCAGTACTTC	TRBV19	TRBJ2-7	TRBD2	few
CASKLLSHQETQYF	TGTGCCAGCAAGCTCTTATCCCACCAAGAGACCCAGTACTTC	TRBV27	TRBJ2-5	.	many
CASSFLGGHVEQYF	TGTGCCAGCAGCTTCCTGGGGGGCCACGTCGAGCAGTACTTC	TRBV7-2	TRBJ2-7	.	many
CSARTGGATDTQYF	TGCAGTGCTCGGACAGGGGGCGCGACAGATACGCAGTATTTT	TRBV20-1	TRBJ2-3	TRBD1	many
CSAGGGATNEKLFF	TGCAGTGCCGGGGGTGGGGCAACTAATGAAAAACTGTTTTTT	TRBV20-1	TRBJ1-4	.	many
CASSLGAGGSGYEQYF	TGTGCCAGCAGCTTAGGGGCGGGAGGATCTGGCTACGAGCAGTACTTC	TRBV7-8	TRBJ2-7	TRBD2	.
CSARPALTSGAQYF	TGCAGTGCTAGACCGGCCCTGACTAGCGGCGCGCAGTATTTT	TRBV20-1	TRBJ2-3	TRBD2	many
CAISSGTASTDTQYF	TGTGCCATCAGCTCCGGGACCGCGAGCACAGATACGCAGTATTTT	TRBV10-3	TRBJ2-3	.	many
CASSLSFQNQETQYF	TGCGCCAGCAGCTTGAGTTTCCAGAACCAAGAGACCCAGTACTTC	TRBV5-1	TRBJ2-5	.	many
CASSLDPENIQYF	TGTGCCAGCAGCTTAGACCCAGAAAACATTCAGTACTTC	TRBV5-5	TRBJ2-4	.	many
CASSKLPGGNTGELFF	TGTGCCAGCAGCAAATTGCCGGGGGGGAACACCGGGGAGCTGTTTTTT	TRBV21-1	TRBJ2-2	.	many
CASTGDTPSTDTQYF	TGCGCCAGCACCGGGGACACTCCTAGCACAGATACGCAGTATTTT	TRBV5-1	TRBJ2-3	.	few
CSARTGNTEAFF	TGCAGTGCTAGAACAGGGAACACTGAAGCTTTCTTT	TRBV20-1	TRBJ1-1	.	many